This T cell receptor beta chain was sequenced in a study of blood T cell repertoires in COVID-19 (dated by TCRdb to 2020 to 2022). Background for the entire study: Samples covering the acute and convalescent phases of COVID-19 were provided by collaborators in the United States, Italy and Spain. The material from the prospective study consisted of cDNA or gDNA derived from T cells, B-cell-depleted T cells, or PBMCs. The dataset comprised deeply sampled blood TCRbeta repertoires from subjects exposed to, actively infected with, or recovered from COVID-19. The repertoires were released in a freely available public database intended as a resource for research on the immune response to SARS-CoV-2. The samples were drawn from the first 160 participants of the ongoing ImmuneRACE study and from some 1,300 subjects provided by 6 global collaborators. Sample metadata almost always included a de-identified subject ID, COVID-19 status, age in years and sex. Where HLA class I and class II types were available, the types were taken from metadata supplied by the sample provider, not from assay-based typing.

The collaborating institutions used their own protocols to collect whole blood in K2EDTA tubes. Collaborator samples were shipped for TCRbeta analysis as frozen whole blood, isolated PBMCs, or DNA extracted from either sample type. TCRbeta CDR3 regions were amplified from genomic DNA using the immunoSEQ Assay, a bias-controlled multiplex PCR. The study's processing was this. Within the assay, amplification of reference gene primers was used to estimate how many nucleated cells each sample contained. Sequence reads were collapsed and filtered to measure the absolute abundance of every unique TCRbeta CDR3 rearrangement. Productive Simpson clonality was computed per sample as the square root of Simpson's diversity index over productive rearrangements. TCRdb obtained this table from immuneACCESS and retained in-frame rearrangements with V and J assigned. These tables miss some clones; where compared with another copy, unresolved V genes account for less than half of the shortfall, and the remainder is unexplained. The V and J calls and the clone size are those of that table, but D and trimming were determined from the DNA. This sample is represented by more than 40,000 clones; 80% to 90% of them were singletons. The ten top clones hold around 15% of the sample.

From a lookup of the germline V gene, CDR1 and CDR2 are MGHDK and SYGVNS. The junction carries 24 bases between V and J, which are trimmed by 3 bases and 4 bases respectively. From the cysteine through the phenylalanine, the CDR3 covers 18 amino acids. The sequence is cut down to CDR3 DNA, 54 bases in frame from base 1. This clone was seen only once. Its antigen is not yet known. No quality values exist for individual bases; no much larger clone is one base distant. Broader findings and caveats from the paper: How much clinical and demographic metadata was included differed by source and by participant, and the metadata was provided uncurated.

Sequenced: peripheral blood. The source of this sequence is a human donor in a cohort sampled during active COVID-19. Recombination connected TRBV25-1 to TRBJ2-5, with TRBD2 perhaps the D gene, on 7 matching bases. The CDR3 protein: CASSDAPQKPGGGETQYF. Here is the DNA: TGTGCCAGCAGTGACGCCCCCCAGAAACCGGGGGGCGGAGAGACCCAGTACTTC.